The T cell receptor beta chain described here comes from a study of shared clonotypes between healthy human individuals. As for this clone: Antigen unknown.

The table came from immunoSEQ multiplex PCR; TCRdb's copy has only in-frame clones and leaves some out. The sample records about 1.5 million clones, 98% being singletons. Germline trimming cut 10 bases from V and 0 bases from J; bases unmatched to any gene: 6. Per the germline V gene, CDR1 is KGHSH and CDR2 is LQKENI. CDR3 size: 14 residues. Study-wide points: Among the subsets, naive ones generally showed larger estimated richness than memory ones.

CD4+ cells yielded CD45RA+ naive and CD45RA-negative memory subsets. The V gene is TRBV18, the J gene TRBJ1-5; 7 bases line up with TRBD1. The sequencing input was naive CD4+ T cells sorted from blood. Subset indicated: CD45RA+ positively selected. The receptor was isolated from a man under 40 in good health. The CDR3 region is CATSDRNSNQPQHF. CDR3 in DNA: TGTGCCACCTCGGACAGGAATAGCAATCAGCCCCAGCATTTT.